This TCR beta chain was profiled in a study of cytomegalovirus exposure and HLA in healthy donors. Primers: 60 Vbeta forward and 13 Jbeta reverse. Assay: immunoSEQ multiplex PCR; the TCRdb copy retains only in-frame clones and omits some. Of about 200,000 clones listed, around 80% are singletons. The CDR3 is 11 amino acids. Germline CDR1 is SGHDT and CDR2 is YYEEEE. V lost 4 bases and J 4 bases, leaving 4 bases between the germline ends. Specimen: PBMCs. The source of this sequence is a male donor in good health and CMV-seronegative. V is TRBV5-6 and J is TRBJ2-3; D remains unclear. The CDR3 nucleotides are TGTGCCAGCAGCCACTCAGATACGCAGTATTTT. Translation: CASSHSDTQYF.